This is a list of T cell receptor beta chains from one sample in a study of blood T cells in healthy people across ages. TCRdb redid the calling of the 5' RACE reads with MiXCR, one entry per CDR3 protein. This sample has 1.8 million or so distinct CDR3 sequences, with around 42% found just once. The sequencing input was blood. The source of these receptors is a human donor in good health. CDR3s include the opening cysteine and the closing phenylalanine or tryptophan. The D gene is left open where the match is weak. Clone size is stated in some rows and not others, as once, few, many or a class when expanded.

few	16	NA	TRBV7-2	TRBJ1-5	CASSLVAGGGNQPQHF	TGTGCCAGCAGCTTAGTGGCCGGGGGCGGCAATCAGCCCCAGCATTTT
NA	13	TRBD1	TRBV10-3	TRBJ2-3	CAIRGTVTDTQYF	TGTGCCATCAGGGGGACAGTCACAGATACGCAGTATTTT
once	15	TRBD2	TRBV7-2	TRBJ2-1	CASRRASGGYNEQFF	TGTGCCAGCAGGCGCGCTAGCGGGGGGTACAATGAGCAGTTCTTC
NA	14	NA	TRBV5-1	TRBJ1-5	CASSLGQRNRPQHF	TGCGCCAGCAGCTTGGGTCAGAGGAATCGGCCCCAGCATTTT
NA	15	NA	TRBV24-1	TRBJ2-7	CATSDGTSMGYEQYF	TGTGCCACCAGTGATGGGACCTCCATGGGGTACGAGCAGTACTTC
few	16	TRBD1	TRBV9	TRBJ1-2	CASSVSKSTGGDGYTF	TGTGCCAGCAGCGTAAGCAAGAGCACAGGGGGCGATGGCTACACCTTC
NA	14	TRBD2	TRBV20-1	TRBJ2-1	CSASSPGGPHEQFF	TGCAGTGCTAGTAGCCCGGGGGGGCCGCATGAGCAGTTCTTC
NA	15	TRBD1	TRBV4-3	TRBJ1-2	CASSHLDRANYGYTF	TGCGCCAGCAGCCATCTCGACAGGGCTAACTATGGCTACACCTTC
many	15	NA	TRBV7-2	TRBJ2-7	CASSLGLGALGEQYF	TGTGCCAGCAGCTTAGGTCTGGGGGCCCTCGGCGAGCAGTACTTC
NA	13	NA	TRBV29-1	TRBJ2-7	CSVESPDSYGQYF	TGCAGCGTTGAGAGTCCCGACAGTTACGGGCAGTACTTC
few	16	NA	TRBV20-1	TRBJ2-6	CSAVGQGVSGANVLTF	TGCAGTGCCGTGGGGCAAGGGGTCTCTGGGGCCAACGTCCTGACTTTC
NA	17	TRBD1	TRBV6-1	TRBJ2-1	CASGEALQGANSYEQFF	TGTGCCAGCGGTGAAGCGCTTCAGGGGGCTAACTCCTACGAGCAGTTCTTC
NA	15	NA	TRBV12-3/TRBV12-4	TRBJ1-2	CASSLFGGSDYGYTF	TGTGCCAGCAGTTTGTTCGGGGGCAGTGACTATGGCTACACCTTC
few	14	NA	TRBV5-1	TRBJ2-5	CASGIGGVGETQYF	TGCGCCAGCGGCATAGGCGGGGTGGGAGAGACCCAGTACTTC
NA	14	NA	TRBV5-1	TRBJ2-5	CASSLEGFGETQYF	TGCGCCAGCAGCTTGGAAGGTTTCGGAGAGACCCAGTACTTC
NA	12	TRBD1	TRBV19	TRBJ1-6	CASTGQGRPLHF	TGTGCCAGTACGGGACAGGGACGTCCCCTCCACTTT
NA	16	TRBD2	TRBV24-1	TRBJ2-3	CATSDSTSGSPDTQYF	TGTGCCACCAGTGATTCTACTAGCGGTTCCCCAGATACGCAGTATTTT